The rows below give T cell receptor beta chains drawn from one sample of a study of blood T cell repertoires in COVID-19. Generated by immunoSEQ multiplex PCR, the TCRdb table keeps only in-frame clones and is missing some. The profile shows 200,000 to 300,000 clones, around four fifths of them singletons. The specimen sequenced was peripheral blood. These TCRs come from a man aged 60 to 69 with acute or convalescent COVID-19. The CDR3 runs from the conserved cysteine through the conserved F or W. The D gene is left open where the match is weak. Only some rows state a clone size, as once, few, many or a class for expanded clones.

TGTGCCAGCAGCAAAGCTCTCTATGGCTACACCTTC CASSKALYGYTF TRBJ1-2 NA NA TRBV5-6
TGTGCCAGCAGAGAAGGTACTACGGGGGGCTACACCTTC CASREGTTGGYTF TRBJ1-2 NA NA TRBV7-2
TGTGCCAGCAGTTTATTTGCTAGCGGGAGGGCCGATGAGCAGTTCTTC CASSLFASGRADEQFF TRBJ2-1 TRBD2 NA TRBV28
TGTGCCAGCAGTTCCCCGCTCGGCCCGGGATACACCTTC CASSSPLGPGYTF TRBJ1-2 NA NA TRBV6-5
TGTGCCAGCAGCTCCCGACTAGCGGGAGTTCGCAATGAGCAGTTCTTC CASSSRLAGVRNEQFF TRBJ2-1 TRBD2 NA TRBV9
TGCAGCGCGGGACAGGGGGTAGAGGGCTACACCTTC CSAGQGVEGYTF TRBJ1-2 TRBD1 once TRBV29-1
TGTGCCAGCTCCAGAGCTCAGGGCTCTTACACTGAAGCTTTCTTT CASSRAQGSYTEAFF TRBJ1-1 NA NA TRBV6-5
TGTGCCAGTAGTACCGGGACAGGGGGCTCCGAGCAGTACTTC CASSTGTGGSEQYF TRBJ2-7 TRBD1 NA TRBV19
TGTGCCAGCAGCGACTCATTGGGACAGGGAGGGTTTGAAGCTTTCTTT CASSDSLGQGGFEAFF TRBJ1-1 TRBD1 once TRBV5-4
TGTGCCAGCAGCCAAGATCGTACAGGGATCTATGGCTACACCTTC CASSQDRTGIYGYTF TRBJ1-2 NA NA TRBV4-2
TGTGCCAGCAGCCAAGATCCCGGAGGCTCTCGGCTCGATGAGCAGTTCTTC CASSQDPGGSRLDEQFF TRBJ2-1 NA NA TRBV3-1/TRBV3-2
TGTGCCAGCAGCCGACTAGCGGAGGGGACCGGGGAGCTGTTTTTT CASSRLAEGTGELFF TRBJ2-2 TRBD2 NA TRBV3-1/TRBV3-2
TGTGCCAGCGCACCGCGAAGGGGAATCGTTAGCAATCAGCCCCAGCATTTT CASAPRRGIVSNQPQHF TRBJ1-5 NA NA TRBV2
TGTGCCACCAGTGTCTACGAGTTCCTCTATGAAAAACTGTTTTTT CATSVYEFLYEKLFF TRBJ1-4 NA NA TRBV24-1
TGTGCCAGCAGCGCTCTAGACAGGGGGTTGGAGACCCAGTACTTC CASSALDRGLETQYF TRBJ2-5 TRBD1 few TRBV9
TGCGCCAGCAGCCAAGAGGAGCGGGGGTACACCGGGGAGCTGTTTTTT CASSQEERGYTGELFF TRBJ2-2 TRBD2 NA TRBV4-1
TGTGCCAGTAGTGGGGACACCCAAGACTTCTACGAGCAGTACTTC CASSGDTQDFYEQYF TRBJ2-7 NA NA TRBV19
TGTGCCAGCAGTTACAGAGAAGCAGATACGCAGTATTTT CASSYREADTQYF TRBJ2-3 NA once TRBV6-5
TGTGCCAGCACCGGACTAGCCGTGGGGACCCAGTACTTC CASTGLAVGTQYF TRBJ2-5 TRBD2 NA TRBV6-5
TGTGCCACCAGCAGAGGGCAGGGGGCGCGAGAGACCCAGTACTTC CATSRGQGARETQYF TRBJ2-5 TRBD1 NA TRBV15
TGTGCCACCAGCAGACCCCTCGGACTAGCGGGAGGAGTTAATGAGCAGTTCTTC CATSRPLGLAGGVNEQFF TRBJ2-1 TRBD2 NA TRBV15
TGTGCCAGCAGCGTCGCGGGTAGCGGGAACTACAATGAGCAGTTCTTC CASSVAGSGNYNEQFF TRBJ2-1 TRBD2 NA TRBV9
TGCGCCAGCAGCCTGGGACAGATTGGAGAGACCCAGTACTTC CASSLGQIGETQYF TRBJ2-5 TRBD1 NA TRBV5-1
TGCGCCAGCAGCCTTTTCCTAGCGGGAGCTTCCAATGAGCAGTTCTTC CASSLFLAGASNEQFF TRBJ2-1 TRBD2 NA TRBV5-1
TGTGCCAGCAGCCCTCGTAGCGGACACACTGAAGCTTTCTTT CASSPRSGHTEAFF TRBJ1-1 NA NA TRBV7-2
TGTGCCAGCAGCCCCGGGACTAGCGGGATCTACGAGCAGTACTTC CASSPGTSGIYEQYF TRBJ2-7 TRBD2 once TRBV7-9
TGCGCCAGCAGCTTGAGTGAGGTGGCTCGGGAAAAACTGTTTTTT CASSLSEVAREKLFF TRBJ1-4 NA NA TRBV5-1
TGTGCCAGCAGTTCTTCACTAGCGGGGGGATACAATGAGCAGTTCTTC CASSSSLAGGYNEQFF TRBJ2-1 TRBD2 NA TRBV28
TGTGCCAGCAGTTTAGGACAGGGGGCAAGCTCACCCCTCCACTTT CASSLGQGASSPLHF TRBJ1-6 TRBD1 NA TRBV27
TGTGCCAGCAGTTACATGTTCATGGGACAGGGCAATCAGCCCCAGCATTTT CASSYMFMGQGNQPQHF TRBJ1-5 TRBD1 NA TRBV6-2/TRBV6-3
TGTGCCAGCAGCCAAGATCCCCTTTCCCCTTATGGCTACACCTTC CASSQDPLSPYGYTF TRBJ1-2 NA NA TRBV4-2
TGTGCCAGCTCACCACCGGGACTCGACACAGATACGCAGTATTTT CASSPPGLDTDTQYF TRBJ2-3 NA NA TRBV18
TGCGCCAGCAGCCGGGGACTAGCGGGAGGGCCCAACAATGAGCAGTTCTTC CASSRGLAGGPNNEQFF TRBJ2-1 TRBD2 NA TRBV4-3
TGTGCCAGCAGGCCGGGGGGGGCAGGAAACACCATATATTTT CASRPGGAGNTIYF TRBJ1-3 NA NA TRBV28
TGTGCCAGCAGTTCCACCTATACAGGGAAGAACACTGAAGCTTTCTTT CASSSTYTGKNTEAFF TRBJ1-1 NA NA TRBV27
TGTGCCAGCAGCCCAGGACAGGGGGAAAAACTGTTTTTT CASSPGQGEKLFF TRBJ1-4 TRBD1 NA TRBV7-3
TGTGCCACCAGCAGAGATCGGGGAGGAACCTACGAGCAGTACTTC CATSRDRGGTYEQYF TRBJ2-7 NA NA TRBV15
TGCAGTGCTAGTGTAGCGGGGGGGCAAGGTGAGCAGTTCTTC CSASVAGGQGEQFF TRBJ2-1 TRBD2 NA TRBV20-1
TGTGCCAGTAGTATAGGCGGGGTAGGTGAGACCCAGTACTTC CASSIGGVGETQYF TRBJ2-5 NA NA TRBV19
TGTGCCAGCAGCTTGTTTCGGGACACCATATATTTT CASSLFRDTIYF TRBJ1-3 NA few TRBV5-6
TGTGCCAGTAGTATTCAGGCAACTAATGAAAAACTGTTTTTT CASSIQATNEKLFF TRBJ1-4 NA NA TRBV19
TGTGCCAGCAGCTTATTAGGGACAGGGGCTTCACCCCTCCACTTT CASSLLGTGASPLHF TRBJ1-6 TRBD1 NA TRBV7-9